Following are 14 T cell receptor beta chains from one sample sequenced in a study of shared clonotypes between healthy human individuals. Profiling relied on immunoSEQ multiplex PCR, and the TCRdb table lists in-frame clones only, not all of them. Of over a million clones in the sample, roughly 96% were seen once. The sample consisted of naive CD4+ T cells sorted from blood. Subset described: CD45RA+ positively selected. Every receptor here comes from a man in his thirties or forties in good health.

For this clone: Other DNA sequences from this sample encode an identical CDR3 as well. The chain employs TRBV19 and TRBJ2-1; the match to TRBD2 covers 9 bases. The CDR3 contains 15 residues. The germline V gene encodes CDR1 LNHDA and CDR2 SQIVND (reference sequence). The V gene end was trimmed by 3 bases and the J gene end by 4 bases; junction bases not matched to a gene: 4. The CDR3 DNA reads TGTGCCAGTAGTATTCGCCTAGCGGGGTACAATGAGCAGTTCTTC. Translating gives CASSIRLAGYNEQFF. Using reference TRBV19 and TRBJ2-1 for the parts outside the CDR3, the full variable domain is DGGITQSPKYLFRKEGQNVTLSCEQNLNHDAMYWYRQDPGQGLRLIYYSQIVNDFQKGDIAEGYSVSREKKESFPLTVTSAQKNPTAFYLCASSIRLAGYNEQFFGPGTRLTVL.

V gene TRBV6-4 combines with J gene TRBJ2-2; TRBD1 matches at 10 bases. V lost 7 bases, J lost 3 bases, and 5 bases stayed unmatched. Germline CDR1 is MRHNA and CDR2 is SNTAGT. The CDR3 is 15 residues long. CDR3: CASKPGQGYTGELFF. The DNA for the CDR3 is TGTGCCAGCAAACCGGGACAGGGGTACACCGGGGAGCTGTTTTTT.

The rearrangement links TRBV28 to TRBJ1-5, with 8 bases identical to TRBD1. From germline, CDR1 is MDHEN and CDR2 SYDVKM. V lost 6 bases to trimming and J lost 1 base; unmatched junction nucleotides: 8. This CDR3 comprises 16 residues. In nucleotides, the CDR3 is TGTGCCAGCAGAGACAGGGGAACTGGAAGCAATCAGCCCCAGCATTTT. It codes for CASRDRGTGSNQPQHF.

This chain joins TRBV2 and TRBJ2-5, with 8 nucleotides matching TRBD2. J gave up 5 bases and V 10 bases, and 12 bases lay outside the gene matches. Germline V lookup: CDR1 SNHLY, CDR2 FYNNEI. This CDR3 comprises 14 residues. The CDR3 nucleotides read TGTGCCACCAATCCCGGACTAGCTGGGGAGACCCAGTACTTC. Amino acid sequence: CATNPGLAGETQYF.

The chain has TRBV5-5 and TRBJ1-3; D is unclear. This CDR3 comprises 14 residues. Trimming took off 2 bases at V and 2 bases at J, with 8 bases between the two ends. Germline assignment: CDR1 SGHKS and CDR2 YYEKEE (reference sequence). CDR3 amino acids: CASSFGGTGNTIYF. The CDR3, as DNA: TGTGCCAGCAGCTTCGGTGGAACTGGAAACACCATATATTTT.

The chain is built from TRBV2 and TRBJ1-2, with 10 bases aligning to TRBD1. The ends lost 7 bases at V and 6 bases at J; junction bases unmatched: 5. The CDR3 covers 13 residues. From germline, CDR1 is SNHLY and CDR2 FYNNEI. CDR3 sequence reads: CASIDRGPNGYTF. The CDR3 coding sequence is TGTGCCAGCATCGACAGGGGGCCTAATGGCTACACCTTC.

The chain combines TRBV7-6 with TRBJ2-1; a possible D gene is TRBD2 (6 bases). Germline V gene sequence: CDR1 SGHVS, CDR2 FNYEAQ. V dropped 1 base and J dropped 10 bases, with 11 bases sitting between them. The CDR3 runs 13 residues. As DNA, the CDR3 is TGTGCCAGCAGCTTAGGCGTAAGCGGGGAGCAGTTCTTC. It encodes CASSLGVSGEQFF.

The chain carries TRBV7-6 and TRBJ2-1; TRBD1 matches at 11 bases. J was trimmed by 4 bases and V by 5 bases; bases with no gene match: 10. The length of the CDR3 is 17 residues. Germline loops: CDR1 SGHVS, CDR2 FNYEAQ. CDR3 in amino acids: CASSVGTGGILYNEQFF. CDR3 coding DNA: TGTGCCAGCAGCGTCGGGACAGGGGGAATCTTATACAATGAGCAGTTCTTC.

The rearrangement joins TRBV6-6 to TRBJ2-1, with TRBD1 identical over 8 bases. With V trimmed by 2 bases and J by 15 bases, 9 bases remained unmatched. Per germline, CDR1 MNHNY and CDR2 SVGAGI (reference sequence). The CDR3 runs to 13 residues. CDR3 in amino acids: CASSYGQGLSLFF. Written as DNA, the CDR3 is TGTGCCAGCAGTTACGGACAGGGTTTAAGTCTGTTCTTC.

V is TRBV5-4 and J is TRBJ2-7; perhaps TRBD2 as D (6 bases). Germline lookup yields CDR1 SGHNT and CDR2 YYREEE (reference sequence). The CDR3 totals 16 residues. Deletions cut 0 bases from V and 0 bases from J, with 13 bases between. The CDR3 sequence is CASSLAGGWSSYEQYF. DNA for the CDR3: TGTGCCAGCAGCTTGGCCGGGGGTTGGAGCTCCTACGAGCAGTACTTC.

The rearrangement uses TRBV5-1 and TRBJ2-1, with 11 positions matching TRBD2. The trim removed 7 bases at V and 1 base at J, leaving 13 bases unmatched. The CDR3 spans 18 residues. Germline V gives CDR1 SGHRS, CDR2 YFSETQ. CDR3 in amino acids: CASSQLAGEGLSYNEQFF. In DNA, the CDR3 is TGCGCCAGCTCCCAACTAGCGGGGGAAGGGCTTTCCTACAATGAGCAGTTCTTC.

The chain is built from TRBV9 and TRBJ2-1, with 7 positions matching TRBD2. Germline CDR1 is SGDLS and CDR2 is YYNGEE. V shed 0 bases, J shed 8 bases, and the junction held 8 bases outside the gene matches. This CDR3 spans 15 amino acids. CDR3 DNA sequence: TGTGCCAGCAGCGTAGAAGGCGGGAGTTTCCATGAGCAGTTCTTC. Translation gives CASSVEGGSFHEQFF.

The V and J genes are TRBV2 and TRBJ1-4; 7 nucleotides line up with TRBD1. CDR1 is SNHLY and CDR2 is FYNNEI in the germline V gene. The CDR3 consists of 14 residues. V trimming: 2 bases; J trimming: 11 bases; junction bases outside the gene matches: 8. The DNA of the CDR3 is TGTGCCAGCAGTGAACTTAAGGGGGCTAGGAAACTGTTTTTT. Its translation is CASSELKGARKLFF. The whole variable domain, remainder taken from reference TRBV2 and TRBJ1-4, is EPEVTQTPSHQVTQMGQEVILRCVPISNHLYFYWYRQILGQKVEFLVSFYNNEISEKSEIFDDQFSVERPDGSNFTLKIRSTKLEDSAMYFCASSELKGARKLFFGSGTQLSVL.

V gene TRBV5-4 combines with J gene TRBJ2-2; 10 bases are shared with TRBD1. CDR1 and CDR2 (germline): SGHNT, YYREEE (reference sequence). The CDR3 loop spans 16 amino acids. J gave up 3 bases and V 1 base, and 3 bases lay outside the gene matches. CDR3 loop: CASSLRGQGYTGELFF. The DNA of the CDR3 is TGTGCCAGCAGCTTGAGGGGACAGGGGTACACCGGGGAGCTGTTTTTT.